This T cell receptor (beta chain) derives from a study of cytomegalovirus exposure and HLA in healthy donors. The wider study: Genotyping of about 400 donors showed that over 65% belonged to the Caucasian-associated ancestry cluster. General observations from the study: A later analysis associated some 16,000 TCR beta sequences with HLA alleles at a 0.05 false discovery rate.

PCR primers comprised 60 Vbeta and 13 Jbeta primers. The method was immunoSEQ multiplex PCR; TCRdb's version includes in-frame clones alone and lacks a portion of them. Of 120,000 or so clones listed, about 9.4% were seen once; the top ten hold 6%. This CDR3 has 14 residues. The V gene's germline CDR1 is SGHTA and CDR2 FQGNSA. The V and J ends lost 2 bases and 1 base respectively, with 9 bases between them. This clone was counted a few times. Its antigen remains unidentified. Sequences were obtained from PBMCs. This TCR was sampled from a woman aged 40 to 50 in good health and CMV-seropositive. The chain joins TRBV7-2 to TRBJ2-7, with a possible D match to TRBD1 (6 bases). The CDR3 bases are TGTGCCAGCAGCTTACTCAGGGGATCCTACGAGCAGTACTTC. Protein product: CASSLLRGSYEQYF.